Below, 29 T cell receptor beta chains from the same sample are listed, as sequenced in a study of response to subunit inactivated influenza vaccine. TCRdb redid the calling of the RT-PCR reads with MiXCR, one entry per CDR3 protein. This table has around 500,000 distinct CDR3 sequences, 10% to 11% appearing once. The sample here was PBMCs from blood, taken roughly 45 days after vaccination. The receptors were gathered from a man aged 50 to 60 who received an inactivated influenza vaccine.

This clonotype has at least ten counts. The chain joins TRBV20-1 to TRBJ1-2; tentatively, D is TRBD1 (5 bases). The CDR3 loop spans 18 amino acids. V lost 2 bases to trimming and J lost 4 bases, with 26 bases between them. Germline CDR1 DFQATT, CDR2 SNEGSKA (reference sequence). The CDR3 loop is CSARTMGGPGKETYGYTF. Here the CDR3 DNA reads TGCAGTGCTAGAACAATGGGAGGCCCAGGGAAGGAGACCTATGGCTACACCTTC.

This clonotype came up many times. The chain combines TRBV5-1 with TRBJ1-1; no reliable D call. The CDR3 covers 14 residues. V dropped 4 bases and J dropped 1 base, with 11 bases sitting between them. Germline V CDR1 and CDR2: SGHRS, YFSETQ. DNA for the CDR3: TGCGCCAGCAGCCATGGGGTCAGGAACACTGAAGCTTTCTTT. Its translation is CASSHGVRNTEAFF. The variable domain in full, completed from reference TRBV5-1 and TRBJ1-1, reads KAGVTQTPRYLIKTRGQQVTLSCSPISGHRSVSWYQQTPGQGLQFLFEYFSETQRNKGNFPGRFSGRQFSNSRSEMNVSTLELGDSALYLCASSHGVRNTEAFFGQGTRLTVV.

This chain uses TRBV24-1 with TRBJ2-3; D ambiguous. Trimming removed 9 bases from V and 6 bases from J, with 18 bases in between. Germline V gives CDR1 KGHDR, CDR2 SFDVKD. This CDR3 spans 14 amino acids. CDR3 bases: TGTGCCACCCGTGGACCCGGTCGGACGGATACGCAGTATTTT. It translates to CATRGPGRTDTQYF.

This clonotype was detected ten times or more. The V gene is TRBV20-1, the J gene TRBJ2-7; no definite D call. CDR3 length equals 14 residues. The germline gives CDR1 DFQATT, CDR2 SNEGSKA (reference sequence). Trimming stripped 3 bases from V and 0 bases from J, with 12 bases between. The CDR3 loop is CSASQTPLSYEQYF. The DNA of the CDR3 is TGCAGTGCTAGCCAAACTCCACTCTCCTACGAGCAGTACTTC.

The chain couples TRBV27 to TRBJ1-2, with D possibly matching TRBD1 (5 bases). Trimming removed 5 bases at V and 7 bases at J, with 20 bases between. The CDR3 consists of 15 residues. Per the germline V gene, CDR1 is MNHEY and CDR2 is SMNVEV (reference sequence). The CDR3 DNA sequence: TGTGCCAGCAGTCTACACAGGCTTTCGGCGGCTGGCTACACCTTC. Amino acid sequence: CASSLHRLSAAGYTF.

This clonotype was seen many times. V usage is TRBV10-2 and J usage is TRBJ2-3; TRBD1 matches 7 bases. Germline assignment: CDR1 WSHSY and CDR2 SAAADI. CDR3 size: 21 residues. V was clipped by 2 bases and J by 5 bases; unmatched bases: 25. The CDR3 DNA reads TGCGCCAGCAGTGAGCTCACGACAGGGTCGTTATGGGGGATCGTTCAAGATACGCAGTATTTT. Its protein is CASSELTTGSLWGIVQDTQYF.

The chain uses TRBV27 and TRBJ2-1; TRBD2 matches 7 bases. Per germline, CDR1 MNHEY and CDR2 SMNVEV (reference sequence). The V gene end was trimmed by 3 bases and the J gene end by 7 bases; junction bases not matched to a gene: 9. The CDR3 covers 15 residues. This CDR3 reads CASSLVPPGRNEQFF. CDR3 DNA sequence: TGTGCCAGCAGTTTGGTTCCACCCGGGAGGAATGAGCAGTTCTTC.

The V and J genes are TRBV12-3 or TRBV12-4 and TRBJ2-1, with 8 bases identical to TRBD1. CDR3 size: 15 residues. Trimming cost V 4 bases and J 6 bases; bases outside gene matches: 8. CDR3: CASSSRAGTGNEQFF. The CDR3 DNA reads TGTGCCAGCAGTTCTAGGGCAGGGACAGGCAATGAGCAGTTCTTC.

The chain recombines TRBV24-1 with TRBJ2-1; 13 nucleotides agree with TRBD2. V dropped 4 bases and J dropped 6; count of bases not matched to a gene: 8. There are 17 residues in the CDR3. CDR1 KGHDR and CDR2 SFDVKD come from the germline V gene. The CDR3 reads CATSEGTSGIGGNEQFF. The CDR3 DNA is TGTGCCACCAGTGAAGGGACTAGCGGGATAGGTGGCAATGAGCAGTTCTTC.

This clonotype turned up a few times. The rearrangement uses TRBV5-1 and TRBJ2-7; 8 positions agree with TRBD2. From germline, CDR1 is SGHRS and CDR2 YFSETQ. There are 19 residues in the CDR3. V lost 0 bases to trimming and J lost 5 bases; unmatched junction nucleotides: 19. CDR3 sequence (DNA): TGCGCCAGCAGCTTGGGAGCCGGGGGGAAACAGCGGGGGTATCACGAGCAGTACTTC. Protein: CASSLGAGGKQRGYHEQYF.

This clonotype has more than one count but fewer than ten. In DNA form, the CDR3 reads TGTGCCAGCAGCTTCGGGCAGGCCTCTGGAAACACCATATATTTT. It yields the protein CASSFGQASGNTIYF. The chain recombines TRBV5-5 with TRBJ1-3; D is unresolved. The CDR3 has 15 residues. Germline V gene sequence: CDR1 SGHKS, CDR2 YYEKEE (reference sequence). Trimming cost V 2 bases and J 0 bases, with 9 bases left between them.

This clonotype was seen a handful of times. The chain links TRBV12-3 or TRBV12-4 to TRBJ1-5; TRBD1 might be the D (5 bases). Deletions cut 4 bases from V and 4 bases from J, with 11 bases between. There are 14 residues in the CDR3. CDR3 in amino acids: CASSYGARNQPQHF. DNA for the CDR3: TGTGCCAGCAGTTACGGGGCTCGAAATCAGCCCCAGCATTTT.

This chain links TRBV11-1 with TRBJ2-1; 14 bases are shared with TRBD2. V shed 5 bases and J 6 bases; nucleotides not matched to a gene: 12. CDR1 and CDR2 from the germline V gene are SGHAT and FQDESV (reference sequence). The CDR3 is 18 residues long. The DNA of the CDR3 is TGTGCCAGCAGCACCTACGGGACTAGCGGGGGCCAGGTCAATGAGCAGTTCTTC. Its protein is CASSTYGTSGGQVNEQFF.

The chain links TRBV6-1 to TRBJ1-5; 7 bases are shared with TRBD1. Per the germline V gene, CDR1 is MNHNS and CDR2 is SASEGT. The J segment lost 4 bases and the V segment lost 6 bases, leaving 12 bases of the junction unmatched. The CDR3 is 16 amino acids. The CDR3 sequence: CASREGRGVENQPQHF. CDR3 nucleotide sequence: TGTGCCAGCAGGGAGGGCAGGGGGGTTGAGAATCAGCCCCAGCATTTT.

The chain links TRBV29-1 to TRBJ2-7, with TRBD1 matching 12 bases. V was clipped by 1 base and J by 5 bases; unmatched bases: 6. This CDR3 is built from 15 residues. CDR1 is SQVTM, CDR2 ANQGSEA, per germline. CDR3 coding DNA: TGCAGCGTTGAAGTTCAAGGGACAGGGGGCGACGAGCAGTACTTC. Translating gives CSVEVQGTGGDEQYF.

The chain uses TRBV7-2 and TRBJ2-7, with D tentatively TRBD2 (5 bases). There are 18 residues in the CDR3. The V and J ends lost 0 bases and 3 bases respectively, with 21 bases between them. CDR1 is SGHTA and CDR2 is FQGNSA in the germline V gene. The CDR3 here is CASSLAFATYGGLYEQYF. The CDR3 coding sequence is TGTGCCAGCAGCTTAGCTTTTGCGACATACGGAGGACTCTACGAGCAGTACTTC.

The table lists this clonotype with a few counts. J is TRBJ2-7 and V is TRBV5-1; D is undetermined. The V end was cut by 0 bases, the J end by 5 bases, with 12 bases between. Germline V gives CDR1 SGHRS, CDR2 YFSETQ. This CDR3 has 14 amino acids. The CDR3, as DNA: TGCGCCAGCAGCTTGGCCGCAGTCCGCCACGAGCAGTACTTC. As protein: CASSLAAVRHEQYF.

This clonotype was recorded at least ten times. This chain joins TRBV6-2 or TRBV6-3 and TRBJ2-1; no clear D gene. The V gene's germline CDR1 is MNHEY and CDR2 SVGEGT. V was clipped by 6 bases and J by 5 bases, with 2 bases between them. The CDR3 is 10 amino acids. This CDR3 reads CASSNNEQFF. The DNA of the CDR3 is TGTGCCAGCAGCAACAATGAGCAGTTCTTC.

The chain uses TRBV9 and TRBJ2-1; 8 bases are shared with TRBD2. After removal of 0 bases from V and 6 bases from J, the junction contained 5 bases not matched to a gene. This CDR3 has 15 amino acids. Germline loops: CDR1 SGDLS, CDR2 YYNGEE. This chain's CDR3 is CASSVAGGVINEQFF. The CDR3 coding sequence is TGTGCCAGCAGCGTAGCGGGAGGGGTGATCAATGAGCAGTTCTTC.

The chain links TRBV4-3 to TRBJ2-3, with D hard to call. This CDR3 is built from 15 residues. The V gene's germline CDR1 is LGHNA and CDR2 YSLEER. Trimming left V 3 bases short and J 0 bases short, with 10 bases between. The CDR3 region is CASSQSTTSTDTQYF. CDR3 in DNA: TGCGCCAGCAGCCAGTCTACCACTAGCACAGATACGCAGTATTTT.

The V call is TRBV7-9, the J call TRBJ2-3, with TRBD2 matching over 12 bases. Losses at the gene ends were 5 bases for V and 4 bases for J; bases not matched to a gene: 10. The CDR3 runs to 17 residues. Germline-derived CDR1 and CDR2 are SEHNR and FQNEAQ (reference sequence). Here the CDR3 reads CASSLGLAGISADTQYF. CDR3 DNA sequence: TGTGCCAGCAGCCTAGGACTAGCGGGGATTTCGGCAGATACGCAGTATTTT.

To note about this clonotype: At one end the junction does not follow the germline gene, possibly because of a read error. The chain combines TRBV20-1 with TRBJ2-7; TRBD1 aligns across 7 bases. The CDR3 has 11 residues. Germline V gene sequence: CDR1 DFQATT, CDR2 SNEGSKA (reference sequence). CDR3 residues: CSAYKQGNSPF. CDR3 sequence (DNA): TGCAGTGCTTACAAACAGGGGAATTCCCCCTTC.

This sequence joins TRBV28 and TRBJ2-1; weak D call: TRBD2 (6 bases). CDR1 MDHEN and CDR2 SYDVKM come from the germline V gene. This CDR3 region has 15 residues. The germline V and J ends were trimmed by 1 base and 7 bases, with 14 bases remaining between them. The CDR3 DNA is TGTGCCAGCAGTTTATCTAGCGATTCATGGAATGAGCAGTTCTTC. Encoded protein: CASSLSSDSWNEQFF.

This clonotype turned up a few times. The V gene is TRBV6-2 or TRBV6-3, the J gene TRBJ1-5, with TRBD1 matching 12 bases. Losses at the gene ends were 5 bases for V and 6 bases for J; bases not matched to a gene: 5. CDR3 length: 15 residues. Germline V gene lookup returns CDR1 MNHEY and CDR2 SVGEGT. In DNA form, the CDR3 reads TGTGCCAGCAGTCGGGACAGGGGGCAGATTCAGCCCCAGCATTTT. Its protein product is CASSRDRGQIQPQHF.

This clonotype was counted many times. This chain connects TRBV7-2 to TRBJ2-7, with 10 bases that match TRBD1. The CDR3 covers 16 residues. V was clipped by 4 bases and J by 1 base; unmatched bases: 7. Germline values: CDR1 SGHTA, CDR2 FQGNSA. The DNA of the CDR3 is TGTGCCAGCAGCTCCACCAGGGACAGGGGTTCCTACGAGCAGTACTTC. Translated: CASSSTRDRGSYEQYF.

This clonotype was observed many times. The chain has TRBV29-1 and TRBJ1-2; 7 bases agree with TRBD1. Germline CDR1 is SQVTM and CDR2 is ANQGSEA. The CDR3 sequence is 13 residues long. Trimming at V came to 4 bases and at J to 8 bases, leaving 10 bases not matched to a gene. The CDR3 region has the DNA TGCAGCGTTGGGGCCAGGGACAGCAAAGGCTACACCTTC. Its translation: CSVGARDSKGYTF.

This clonotype was seen many times. CDR3 region: CASSSGRAPRGIQQYF. In DNA, the CDR3 is TGTGCCAGCAGTTCCGGCCGGGCTCCTAGGGGGATACAGCAGTACTTC. This chain connects TRBV12-3 or TRBV12-4 to TRBJ2-7; D is perhaps TRBD1 (6 bases). This CDR3 is 16 amino acids long. V lost 4 bases and J 8 bases, leaving 24 bases between the germline ends.

This clonotype has a count of ten or more. This chain uses TRBV12-3 or TRBV12-4 with TRBJ2-1; D unclear. There are 15 residues in the CDR3. Trimming pared 2 bases from V and 2 bases from J, leaving 10 bases between. The CDR3 sequence is CASSLPTTTYNEQFF. CDR3 DNA sequence: TGTGCCAGCAGTTTACCGACCACCACCTACAATGAGCAGTTCTTC.

This sequence joins TRBV29-1 and TRBJ2-1; TRBD2 aligns across 7 bases. With 6 bases clipped from V and 0 bases from J, the junction kept 5 bases outside the gene matches. The CDR3 is 14 amino acids. CDR1 and CDR2 (germline): SQVTM, ANQGSEA. In nucleotides, the CDR3 is TGCAGCGTGTATCTAGCGGTCTCCTACAATGAGCAGTTCTTC. Encoded protein: CSVYLAVSYNEQFF.